This T cell receptor beta chain came from a study of CD8+CD57+ T cells in acquired aplastic anemia. Germline V gene sequence: CDR1 SGHTA, CDR2 FQGTGA. This CDR3 is built from 12 residues. V lost 2 bases and J lost 6, with 7 bases in between. TCR beta VDJ and CDR3 profiling used genomic DNA as template. TCRdb re-called the reads with MiXCR, one entry per CDR3 protein. The sample consists of roughly 51,000 distinct CDR3 sequences, roughly 69% of them appearing once. Sequenced material: sorted CD4+, CD8+, or CD8+CD57+ T cells (not recorded which) from PBMCs. The receptor was derived from a human donor in good health, serving as a control. The chain is built from TRBV7-3 and TRBJ1-1; possible D gene TRBD1, 6 bases. DNA for the CDR3: TGTGCCAGCAGCTTAGAGGGGGCTGAAGCTTTCTTT. Residues: CASSLEGAEAFF.